This is a list of T cell receptor beta chains from one sample in a study of T cells in Graves' hyperthyroidism and ophthalmopathy. MiXCR, applied by TCRdb to the multiplex PCR reads, yields one record per CDR3 protein. The table lists about 600,000 distinct CDR3 sequences, 14% of them singletons, with about 7% in the top ten. The specimen was blood. The receptors shown here come from a woman aged 18-29 years with Graves' ophthalmopathy. Each CDR3 is given with its conserved first and last residue. The D gene is left open where the match is weak. Size is omitted from some rows. Given values are once, few, many or a class for expanded clones.

v_gene	d_gene	j_gene	abundance	CDR3nt	CDR3aa
TRBV20-1	-	TRBJ1-6	few	TGCAGTGCTAGTACGGCCCCTGGGGGTAATTCACCCCTCCACTTT	CSASTAPGGNSPLHF
TRBV6-1	-	TRBJ1-1	many	TGTGCCAGCAGACCACGATTAGACGACAACACTGAAGCTTTCTTT	CASRPRLDDNTEAFF
TRBV30	TRBD1	TRBJ2-7	-	TGTGCCTGGAGTGGTCCCGGGACAGGGGACGTCGAGCAGTACTTC	CAWSGPGTGDVEQYF
TRBV20-1	-	TRBJ2-7	many	TGCAGTGCTAGAGATTGGAGATTCGGGATCGAGCAGTACTTC	CSARDWRFGIEQYF
TRBV9	TRBD1	TRBJ1-5	many	TGTGCCAGCAGCGCAGGGGCTGGACAGGGAGGGCAGCCCCAGCATTTT	CASSAGAGQGGQPQHF
TRBV15	TRBD1	TRBJ1-2	many	TGTGCCACGAGACCTTTCGACAGGGATGGCTACACCTTC	CATRPFDRDGYTF
TRBV25-1	-	TRBJ1-1	-	TGTGCCAGCAGTGTGTCAGGGAGTACTGAAGCTTTCTTT	CASSVSGSTEAFF
TRBV5-6	-	TRBJ2-1	few	TGTGCCAGCAGGGGGTTTCGGAGGGATTACAATGAGCAGTTCTTC	CASRGFRRDYNEQFF
TRBV30	TRBD1	TRBJ1-4	-	TGTGCCTGGAGTCCCACGGGACAGGGTGAAAAACTGTTTTTT	CAWSPTGQGEKLFF
TRBV11-3	TRBD2	TRBJ2-5	many	TGTGCCAGCAGCCCCCGCGGGAGCGAGCGGGAGACCCAGTACTTC	CASSPRGSERETQYF
TRBV25-1	-	TRBJ2-3	-	TGTGCCAGCAGTGATCTACTTAGCACAGATACGCAGTATTTT	CASSDLLSTDTQYF
TRBV2	-	TRBJ2-1	many	TGTGCCAGCAATCGGAAGACAGTTCCCTACAATGAGCAGTTCTTC	CASNRKTVPYNEQFF
TRBV7-2	-	TRBJ2-5	many	TGTGCCAGCAGCTTAGGGTCGCAAGAGACCCAGTACTTC	CASSLGSQETQYF
TRBV4-1	-	TRBJ2-7	few	TGCGCCAGCAGCCAGGTAGGGAATTTCGGCGAGCAGTACTTC	CASSQVGNFGEQYF
TRBV7-9	TRBD1	TRBJ2-7	many	TGTGCCAGCAGCCAGGACAGGGGGCGATACGAGCAGTACTTC	CASSQDRGRYEQYF
TRBV7-9	-	TRBJ1-6	-	TGTGCCAGCAGCTTAGAGGACTCCCGCTCCTATAATTCACCCCTCCACTTT	CASSLEDSRSYNSPLHF
TRBV12-5	-	TRBJ2-1	many	TGTGCTAGTGCGGTCTACAATGAGCAGTTCTTC	CASAVYNEQFF
TRBV2	-	TRBJ1-2	many	TGTGCCAGCACCGGGGAAAGGGGGTATGGCTACACCTTC	CASTGERGYGYTF
TRBV7-2	-	TRBJ2-4	many	TGTGCCAGCAGCTTTCCCGGAAACATTCAGTACTTC	CASSFPGNIQYF
TRBV28	-	TRBJ1-1	many	TGTGCCAGCATCTCTCCGGGGGGGCCGAACACTGAAGCTTTCTTT	CASISPGGPNTEAFF
TRBV5-1	-	TRBJ2-7	many	TGCGCCAGCAGCTTGCGTAATAGCGACGAGCAGTACTTC	CASSLRNSDEQYF
TRBV7-2	-	TRBJ1-2	-	TGTGCCAGCAGCTTAGGTCCGAGGGATCGCCTCTATGGCTACACCTTC	CASSLGPRDRLYGYTF
TRBV19	-	TRBJ2-1	-	TGTGCCAGTAGTATCCGAGAGAGGGCTTACAATGAGCAGTTCTTC	CASSIRERAYNEQFF
TRBV7-9	TRBD1	TRBJ1-2	-	TGTGCCAGCAGCTTTTCGGGTACAGGGGACGGCTACACCTTC	CASSFSGTGDGYTF
TRBV7-9	-	TRBJ2-2	few	TGTGCCAGCAGCTTAGCGGGAACCCCAAAAGGCGGGGAGCTGTTTTTT	CASSLAGTPKGGELFF
TRBV12-3/TRBV12-4	TRBD2	TRBJ2-1	few	TGTGCCAGCACCTCCCCTGGGACTACCGCCAATGAGCAGTTCTTC	CASTSPGTTANEQFF
TRBV2	TRBD1	TRBJ1-1	many	TGTGCCAGCATCGACAGGGTTACTGAAGCTTTCTTT	CASIDRVTEAFF
TRBV7-2	-	TRBJ2-1	many	TGTGCCAGCAGCCTAGGCCGGGACAAACGATACAATGAGCAGTTCTTC	CASSLGRDKRYNEQFF
TRBV20-1	TRBD1	TRBJ1-2	many	TGCAGTGCTAGAAGACAGGGGTTAAGCATTGGCTACACCTTC	CSARRQGLSIGYTF
TRBV27	-	TRBJ1-1	many	TGTGCCAGCAGTTCGAAACAGAGGAACACTGAAGCTTTCTTT	CASSSKQRNTEAFF
TRBV20-1	-	TRBJ1-5	few	TGCAGTGCTAGAGACACTAGGCGCAGGGGAATCAATCAGCCCCAGCATTTT	CSARDTRRRGINQPQHF
TRBV7-2	TRBD1	TRBJ2-7	many	TGTGCCAGCAGCTTGCGACAGGGGCTTAATTACGAGCAGTACTTC	CASSLRQGLNYEQYF
TRBV6-2/TRBV6-3	-	TRBJ2-1	many	TGTGCCAGCACGGGGCGGAGCTCCTACAATGAGCAGTTCTTC	CASTGRSSYNEQFF
TRBV9	TRBD2	TRBJ2-7	many	TGTGCCAGCAGCCTCGGGACTAGCGGGAGGGTCCACGAGCAGTACTTC	CASSLGTSGRVHEQYF
TRBV19	TRBD1	TRBJ2-4	-	TGTGCCAGTAGCCGAACGACCCGACAGGGGGATAAAAACATTCAGTACTTC	CASSRTTRQGDKNIQYF
TRBV20-1	-	TRBJ1-3	many	TGCAGTGCTAGAACTGGGACTGCCATATATTTT	CSARTGTAIYF
TRBV6-1	TRBD1	TRBJ2-7	-	TGTGCCAGCAGTGCCTACTCAGGGACAGCCTCCTACGAGCAGTACTTC	CASSAYSGTASYEQYF
TRBV18	-	TRBJ2-7	many	TGTGCCAGCTCACCTGGCTATGCAGGGGCCTACGAGCAGTACTTC	CASSPGYAGAYEQYF
TRBV7-2	-	TRBJ2-5	many	TGTGCCAGCAGGCAAGAGGAGACCCAGTACTTC	CASRQEETQYF
TRBV27	-	TRBJ1-1	many	TGTGCCAGCAGTTTATTTCCCCCGAACACTGAAGCTTTCTTT	CASSLFPPNTEAFF
TRBV27	-	TRBJ2-3	-	TGTGCCAGCAGCCCCTTTATGAGCGGAGGCAGCACAGATACGCAGTATTTT	CASSPFMSGGSTDTQYF
TRBV12-3/TRBV12-4	-	TRBJ1-1	many	TGTGCCAGCAGTCCCCCGGGAGGGGGGAACACTGAAGCTTTCTTT	CASSPPGGGNTEAFF
TRBV11-2	-	TRBJ2-1	many	TGTGCCAGCAGCTTAGATATGGGGGCGGGTTCCTACAATGAGCAGTTCTTC	CASSLDMGAGSYNEQFF
TRBV5-1	TRBD1	TRBJ1-1	many	TGCGCCAGCAGCTTGGGACTCGGGACAGGGGGCATGAACACTGAAGCTTTCTTT	CASSLGLGTGGMNTEAFF
TRBV28	-	TRBJ2-5	few	TGTGCCAGCAGCCCCCCTAGCGTTTGGGGTGGAGAGACCCAGTACTTC	CASSPPSVWGGETQYF
TRBV9	TRBD1	TRBJ2-7	-	TGTGCCAGCAGCGTAGACCTATGGACAGGTTCCTACGAGCAGTACTTC	CASSVDLWTGSYEQYF
TRBV5-6	TRBD1	TRBJ2-7	many	TGTGCCAGCAGCAGTACAGGGGCGCAGAACTCCTACTCCTACGAGCAGTACTTC	CASSSTGAQNSYSYEQYF
TRBV4-1	-	TRBJ1-2	once	TGCGCCAGCAGCCAAGATGGGATGGGTGCCTATGGCTACACCTTC	CASSQDGMGAYGYTF
TRBV6-1	TRBD1	TRBJ1-6	-	TGTGCCAGCAGGCCGGGACAGGGTTTTACACCCCTCCACTTT	CASRPGQGFTPLHF
TRBV20-1	-	TRBJ2-7	few	TGCAGTGCTAGAGCTCCGGAGGGGGGCGACTTCTACGAGCAGTACTTC	CSARAPEGGDFYEQYF
TRBV5-1	-	TRBJ1-3	many	TGCGCCAGCAGCCGGACAGCCTCTGGAAACACCATATATTTT	CASSRTASGNTIYF
TRBV7-2	TRBD2	TRBJ2-7	many	TGTGCCAGCAGCCACGAGGCTAGCGGGAGGTACGAGCAGTACTTC	CASSHEASGRYEQYF
TRBV18	TRBD1	TRBJ1-1	many	TGTGCCAGCTCCAGAACAGGGGGCGGGTACACTGAAGCTTTCTTT	CASSRTGGGYTEAFF
TRBV15	-	TRBJ1-4	-	TGTGCCACCAGCGGCAGTGATGAAAAACTGTTTTTT	CATSGSDEKLFF
TRBV10-3	TRBD2	TRBJ2-7	many	TGTGCCATCAGTGGCAGCTGGATAGCGGGAGCATCCGAGCAGTACTTC	CAISGSWIAGASEQYF
TRBV12-3/TRBV12-4	TRBD2	TRBJ2-3	many	TGTGCCAGCAGTTTAAGTCTACTAGCGGGAGGGGCAGATACGCAGTATTTT	CASSLSLLAGGADTQYF